The source of this TCR beta chain is a study of T cell repertoires in cytomegalovirus infection. As for the study in general: CMV epitopes, recently identified HLA-C-restricted and well-studied HLA-B-restricted, were used. Both a matching HLA type and CMV infection were indicated by public TCR beta signatures. Regarding the study as a whole: Using cumulative public TCR beta family frequency, the authors identified those who carried CMV together with the relevant HLA. Ex vivo, HLA-C-restricted CMV-specific TCR beta clonotypes prevailed over the rest of the response.

This clonotype occurred a few times. Its matching antigen is unknown. The CDR3 runs to 13 residues. Per the germline V gene, CDR1 is SGHAT and CDR2 is FQNNGV. Deletions cut 6 bases from V and 5 bases from J, with 13 bases between. TCRdb re-called the reads with MiXCR, one entry per CDR3 protein. The data show approximately 600,000 distinct CDR3 sequences, approximately 40% seen once. Source: cultured PBMCs, taken from culture after CMV antigen stimulation. This rearrangement joins TRBV11-2 to TRBJ2-5, with D maybe TRBD1 (5 bases). This TCR was sampled from a human donor in good health (CMV status not recorded). Some clones in this sample may be carry-over from other donors' samples. For the CDR3, the DNA is TGTGCCAGCAGTCCTCAGGGAAAGGAGACCCAGTACTTC. This codes for CASSPQGKETQYF.